This TCR beta chain was obtained from a study of regulatory T cells in long-lasting Graves disease. As for time point: persistent/refractory GD, antithyroid drugs over 5 years with positive TRAb. RNA isolated from PBMCs was used to make the TCR library. V lost 0 bases and J 4 bases, leaving 18 bases between the germline ends. This CDR3 is built from 17 residues. Germline CDR1 reads LGHNA; CDR2 reads YSLEER. Arm-PCR with iRepertoire HTBI primers amplified the CDR3 regions for these TCR beta libraries. A single record per CDR3 protein comes from TCRdb applying MiXCR to the multiplex PCR reads. Of about 340,000 distinct CDR3 sequences listed, about 20% are singletons.

The sample in question was peripheral blood mononuclear cells (PBMCs), obtained when the disease was refractory, from a patient treated with antithyroid drugs. This clonotype was obtained from a female donor with Graves disease. This sequence joins TRBV4-3 and TRBJ1-1, with D maybe TRBD1 (5 bases). DNA for the CDR3: TGCGCCAGCAGCCAAGATCTCGACAGTTCGGGGGGCACTGAAGCTTTCTTT. This gives the protein CASSQDLDSSGGTEAFF.